Detailed here is one T cell receptor (beta chain). No antigen is known for it. In TCRdb, the 5' RACE reads were re-called with MiXCR into one record per CDR3 protein. The sample lists hundreds of thousands of distinct CDR3 sequences, roughly 26% occurring once. The data were obtained in a study of CD8 T cells in ankylosing spondylitis. Regarding the study as a whole: Made up of eight highly homologous variants, a TCR beta motif appeared characteristic of ankylosing spondylitis blood.

The length of the CDR3 is 15 residues. J lost 4 bases, V lost 5 bases, and 8 bases had no gene match. Germline values: CDR1 SGHVS, CDR2 FQNEAQ. The clonotype was recovered from a male donor with ankylosing spondylitis. The rearrangement joins TRBV7-8 to TRBJ1-2; 9 bases fit TRBD1. Sequencing was done on a sample of blood, either unsorted or a sorted T cell fraction (not recorded which). The CDR3 nucleotides are TGTGCCAGCAGCCCACGGACAGGGGCTGGCTATGGCTACACCTTC. This sequence encodes CASSPRTGAGYGYTF.